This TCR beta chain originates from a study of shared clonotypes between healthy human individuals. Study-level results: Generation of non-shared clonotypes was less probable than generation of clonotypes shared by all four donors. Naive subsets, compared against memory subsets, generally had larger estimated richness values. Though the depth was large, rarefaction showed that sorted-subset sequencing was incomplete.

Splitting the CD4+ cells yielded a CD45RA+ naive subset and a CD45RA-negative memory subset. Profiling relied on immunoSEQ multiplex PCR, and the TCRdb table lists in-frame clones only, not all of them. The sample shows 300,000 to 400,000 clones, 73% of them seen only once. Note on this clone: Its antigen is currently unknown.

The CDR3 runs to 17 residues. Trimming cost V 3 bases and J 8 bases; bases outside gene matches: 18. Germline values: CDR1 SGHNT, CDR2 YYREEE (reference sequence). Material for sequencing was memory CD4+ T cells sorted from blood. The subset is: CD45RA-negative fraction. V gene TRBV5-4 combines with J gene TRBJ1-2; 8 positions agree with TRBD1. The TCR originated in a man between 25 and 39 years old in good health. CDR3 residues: CASSSKGGTGPGLGYTF. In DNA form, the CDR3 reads TGTGCCAGCAGCTCCAAAGGGGGGACAGGTCCGGGACTGGGCTACACCTTC.